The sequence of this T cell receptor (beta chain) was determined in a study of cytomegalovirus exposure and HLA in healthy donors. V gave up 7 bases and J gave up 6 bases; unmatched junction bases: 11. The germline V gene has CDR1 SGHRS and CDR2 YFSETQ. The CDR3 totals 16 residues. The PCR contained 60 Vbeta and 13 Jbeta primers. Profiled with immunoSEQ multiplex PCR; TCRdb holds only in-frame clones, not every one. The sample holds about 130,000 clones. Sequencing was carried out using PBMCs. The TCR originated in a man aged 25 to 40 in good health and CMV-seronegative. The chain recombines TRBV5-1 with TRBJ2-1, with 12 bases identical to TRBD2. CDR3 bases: TGCGCCAGCGTTGAGACTAGCGGGAGATCCGGCAATGAGCAGTTCTTC. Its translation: CASVETSGRSGNEQFF. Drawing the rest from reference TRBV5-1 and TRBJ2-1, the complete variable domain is KAGVTQTPRYLIKTRGQQVTLSCSPISGHRSVSWYQQTPGQGLQFLFEYFSETQRNKGNFPGRFSGRQFSNSRSEMNVSTLELGDSALYLCASVETSGRSGNEQFFGPGTRLTVL.